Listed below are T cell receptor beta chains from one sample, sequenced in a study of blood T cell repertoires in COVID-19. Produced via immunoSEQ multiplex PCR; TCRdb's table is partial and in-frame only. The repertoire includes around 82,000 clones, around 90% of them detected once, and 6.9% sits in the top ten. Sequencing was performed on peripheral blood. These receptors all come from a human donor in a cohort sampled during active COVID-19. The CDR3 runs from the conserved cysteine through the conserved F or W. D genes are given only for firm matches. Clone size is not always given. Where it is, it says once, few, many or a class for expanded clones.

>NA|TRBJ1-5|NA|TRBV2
CASSEALRGYRNQPQHF
TGTGCCAGCAGTGAAGCACTGCGGGGATATAGGAATCAGCCCCAGCATTTT
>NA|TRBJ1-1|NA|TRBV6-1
CASSELTGMNTEAFF
TGTGCCAGCAGTGAACTGACGGGTATGAACACTGAAGCTTTCTTT
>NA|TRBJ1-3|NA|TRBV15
CATSSPLRDFQMAGNTIYF
TGTGCCACCAGCAGTCCCCTAAGAGATTTCCAAATGGCTGGAAACACCATATATTTT
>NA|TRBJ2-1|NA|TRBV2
CASSGADNEQFF
TGTGCCAGCAGTGGGGCCGACAATGAGCAGTTCTTC
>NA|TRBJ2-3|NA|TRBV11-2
CASSLDSGGSTDTQYF
TGTGCCAGCAGCCTGGACAGTGGGGGTAGCACAGATACGCAGTATTTT
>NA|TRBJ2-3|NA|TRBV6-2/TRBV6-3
CASSQRLGGTDTQYF
TGTGCCAGCAGTCAGCGACTGGGTGGCACAGATACGCAGTATTTT
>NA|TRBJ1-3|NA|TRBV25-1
CASSGQSSGNTIYF
TGTGCCAGCAGTGGACAGAGCTCTGGAAACACCATATATTTT
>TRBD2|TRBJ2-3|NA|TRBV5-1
CASGKLGTSGGRGADTQYF
TGCGCCAGCGGAAAGCTAGGGACTAGCGGGGGACGTGGGGCAGATACGCAGTATTTT
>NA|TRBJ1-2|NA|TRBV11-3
CASSLGPIGGGVDYGYTF
TGTGCCAGCAGCCTTGGACCGATTGGGGGGGGCGTAGACTATGGCTACACCTTC
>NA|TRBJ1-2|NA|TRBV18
CASSPADGGGYTF
TGTGCCAGCTCACCGGCAGACGGAGGGGGCTACACCTTC
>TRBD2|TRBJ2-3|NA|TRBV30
CAWSGGTGGDTDTQYF
TGTGCCTGGAGTGGGGGGACGGGGGGGGACACAGATACGCAGTATTTT
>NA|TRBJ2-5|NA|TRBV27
CASSLAAGDRSQYF
TGTGCCAGCAGTTTAGCGGCAGGGGATAGATCCCAGTACTTC
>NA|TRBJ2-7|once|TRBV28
CASTLGTLGYEQYF
TGTGCCAGCACTCTAGGGACACTGGGCTACGAGCAGTACTTC
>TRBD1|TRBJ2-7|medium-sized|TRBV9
CASSVGSTGNLREQYF
TGTGCCAGCAGCGTAGGGTCGACAGGGAACCTTCGCGAGCAGTACTTC
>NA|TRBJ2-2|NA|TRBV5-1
CASSSAGNSGELFF
TGCGCCAGCAGCTCCGCGGGGAATTCGGGGGAGCTGTTTTTT
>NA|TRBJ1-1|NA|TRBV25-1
CASSAPWRDTEAFF
TGTGCCAGCAGTGCCCCCTGGAGGGACACTGAAGCTTTCTTT
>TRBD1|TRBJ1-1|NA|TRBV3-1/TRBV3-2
CASSLQGGSEAFF
TGTGCCAGCAGCCTTCAGGGGGGTTCTGAAGCTTTCTTT
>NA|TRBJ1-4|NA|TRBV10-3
CAISDTATNEKLFF
TGTGCCATCAGTGACACTGCAACTAATGAAAAACTGTTTTTT
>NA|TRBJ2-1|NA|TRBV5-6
CASSPAGVNEQFF
TGTGCCAGCAGCCCCGCCGGAGTCAATGAGCAGTTCTTC
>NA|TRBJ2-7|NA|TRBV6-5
CASSLKAGPYEQYF
TGTGCCAGCAGTTTAAAAGCAGGGCCCTACGAGCAGTACTTC
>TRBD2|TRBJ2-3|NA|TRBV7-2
CASSVRGTSTDTQYF
TGTGCCAGCAGCGTGCGGGGGACCAGCACAGATACGCAGTATTTT
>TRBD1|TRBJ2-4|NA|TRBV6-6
CASSRPGTGGEWAKGIQYF
TGTGCCAGCAGCCGACCCGGGACAGGGGGCGAGTGGGCCAAGGGCATTCAGTACTTC
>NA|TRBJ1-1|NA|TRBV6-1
CASSEERWAGDTEAFF
TGTGCCAGCAGTGAAGAACGGTGGGCCGGGGACACTGAAGCTTTCTTT
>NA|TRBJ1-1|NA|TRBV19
CASIANEAFF
TGTGCCAGTATCGCTAATGAAGCTTTCTTT
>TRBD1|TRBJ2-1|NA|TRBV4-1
CASSLNRDRGEQFF
TGCGCCAGCAGTCTAAACCGGGACAGGGGTGAGCAGTTCTTC
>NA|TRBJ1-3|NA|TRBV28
CASSFRILSGNTIYF
TGTGCCAGCAGTTTCCGAATACTCTCTGGAAACACCATATATTTT
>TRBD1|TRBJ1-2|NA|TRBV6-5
CASSYSTGGFYGYTF
TGTGCCAGCAGTTACTCGACAGGGGGCTTCTATGGCTACACCTTC
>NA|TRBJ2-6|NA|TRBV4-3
CASSQVPSRPAGMSGANVLTF
TGCGCCAGCAGCCAAGTACCCTCCCGTCCAGCGGGTATGTCTGGGGCCAACGTCCTGACTTTC
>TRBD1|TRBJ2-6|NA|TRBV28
CASSARTGTYSGANVLTF
TGTGCCAGCAGTGCCCGGACAGGGACTTACTCTGGGGCCAACGTCCTGACTTTC
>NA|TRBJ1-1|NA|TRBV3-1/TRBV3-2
CASSQKGVGTEAFF
TGTGCCAGCAGCCAAAAGGGGGTTGGGACTGAAGCTTTCTTT
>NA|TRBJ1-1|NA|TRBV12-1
CASSFWDRRGMNTEAFF
TGTGCCAGCAGCTTCTGGGACAGGCGAGGGATGAACACTGAAGCTTTCTTT
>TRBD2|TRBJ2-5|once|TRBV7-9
CASSSGGQETQYF
TGTGCCAGCAGTAGCGGGGGACAAGAGACCCAGTACTTC
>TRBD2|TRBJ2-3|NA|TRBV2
CAGRRGGLDTQYF
TGTGCCGGCCGGCGGGGGGGTTTAGATACGCAGTATTTT
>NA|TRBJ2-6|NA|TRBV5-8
CASSLGASGANVLTF
TGTGCCAGCAGCTTGGGGGCCTCTGGGGCCAACGTCCTGACTTTC
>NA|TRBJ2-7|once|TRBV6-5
CASSVRGNYEQYF
TGTGCCAGCAGCGTGCGGGGAAACTACGAGCAGTACTTC
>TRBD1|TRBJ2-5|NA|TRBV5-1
CASSLGGRGQETQYF
TGCGCCAGCAGCTTGGGGGGCAGGGGGCAAGAGACCCAGTACTTC
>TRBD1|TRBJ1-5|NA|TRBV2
CASSADRVGSQPQHF
TGTGCCAGCAGTGCGGACAGGGTGGGGAGTCAGCCCCAGCATTTT
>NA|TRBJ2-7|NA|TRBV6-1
CASSELGVSYEQYF
TGTGCCAGCAGTGAACTCGGGGTCTCCTACGAGCAGTACTTC
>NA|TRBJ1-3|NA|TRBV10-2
CASTLNPVSGNTIYF
TGCGCCAGCACCCTCAATCCGGTCTCTGGAAACACCATATATTTT
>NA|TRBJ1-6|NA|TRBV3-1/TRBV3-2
CASSLKQEYNSPLHF
TGTGCCAGCAGCCTAAAACAGGAGTATAATTCACCCCTCCACTTT